This T cell receptor (beta chain) stems from a study of T cells in Graves' hyperthyroidism and ophthalmopathy. Authors of the study amplified TCR beta CDR3 regions from RNA transcripts. With the HTBI primer set, the TCR CDR3 went through a first round of RT-PCR. One entry per CDR3 protein results from TCRdb running MiXCR on the multiplex PCR reads. The repertoire has 400,000 to 550,000 distinct CDR3 sequences, roughly a quarter of them found once; the top ten carry about 11%. This clonotype was seen many times. 10 ml fresh peripheral blood yielded the PBMCs. V lost 0 bases and J 5 bases, leaving 5 bases between the germline ends. Germline-derived CDR1 and CDR2 are LNHNV and YYDKDF (reference sequence). The CDR3 has 13 amino acids.

This TCR was sampled from a woman between 25 and 40 years old with Graves' ophthalmopathy. The chain uses TRBV15 and TRBJ1-5; D gene uncertain. Material for sequencing was blood. Here the CDR3 DNA reads TGTGCCACCAGCAGAGATCGAGATCAGCCCCAGCATTTT. Translated: CATSRDRDQPQHF. Supplemented by reference TRBV15 and TRBJ1-5, the full variable domain reads DAMVIQNPRYQVTQFGKPVTLSCSQTLNHNVMYWYQQKSSQAPKLLFHYYDKDFNNEADTPDNFQSRRPNTSFCFLDIRSPGLGDTAMYLCATSRDRDQPQHFGDGTRLSIL.